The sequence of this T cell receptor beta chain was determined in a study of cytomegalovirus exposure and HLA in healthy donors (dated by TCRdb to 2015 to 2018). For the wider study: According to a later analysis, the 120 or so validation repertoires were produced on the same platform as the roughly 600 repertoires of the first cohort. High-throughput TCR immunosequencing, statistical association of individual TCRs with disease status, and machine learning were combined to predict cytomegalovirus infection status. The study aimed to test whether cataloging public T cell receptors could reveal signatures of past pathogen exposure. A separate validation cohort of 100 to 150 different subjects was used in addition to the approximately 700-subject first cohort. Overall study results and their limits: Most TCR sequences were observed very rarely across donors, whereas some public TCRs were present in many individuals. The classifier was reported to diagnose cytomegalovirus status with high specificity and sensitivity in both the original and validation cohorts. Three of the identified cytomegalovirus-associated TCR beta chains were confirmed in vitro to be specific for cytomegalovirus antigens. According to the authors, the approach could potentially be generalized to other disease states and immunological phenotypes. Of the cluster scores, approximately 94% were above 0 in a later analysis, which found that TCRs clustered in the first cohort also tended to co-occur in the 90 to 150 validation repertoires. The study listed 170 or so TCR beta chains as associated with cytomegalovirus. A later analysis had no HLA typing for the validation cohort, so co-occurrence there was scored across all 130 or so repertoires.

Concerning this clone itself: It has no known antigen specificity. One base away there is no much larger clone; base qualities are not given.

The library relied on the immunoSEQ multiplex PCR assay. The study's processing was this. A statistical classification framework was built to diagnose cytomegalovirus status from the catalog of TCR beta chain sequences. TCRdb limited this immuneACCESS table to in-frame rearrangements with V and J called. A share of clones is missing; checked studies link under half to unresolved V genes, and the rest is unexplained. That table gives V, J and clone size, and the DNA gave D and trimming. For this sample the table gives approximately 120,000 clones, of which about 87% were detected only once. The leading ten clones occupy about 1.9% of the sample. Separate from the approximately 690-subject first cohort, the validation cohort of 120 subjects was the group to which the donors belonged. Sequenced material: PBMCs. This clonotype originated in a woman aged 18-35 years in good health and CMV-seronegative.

The CDR3 protein is CAWTRLAGGGETQYF. The DNA is as follows: TGTGCCTGGACCCGACTAGCGGGAGGGGGAGAGACCCAGTACTTC. The chain was built from TRBV30 and TRBJ2-5, with TRBD2 identical over 14 junction bases. V is cut back by 4 bases and J by 4 bases, with 5 bases in the junction unmatched. From cysteine to phenylalanine, the CDR3 is 15 amino acids long. Solely the CDR3 DNA is kept, with 45 bases framed from the first base. Sequences GTSNPN (CDR1) and SVGIG (CDR2) are obtained from the germline V gene (reference sequence).